This T cell receptor beta chain was identified in a study of PD-L1 blockade in urothelial cancer. Study as a whole: Twenty-five of the 29 patients were men with bladder-origin urothelial cancer. It was at 3 weeks (second dose) and 6 weeks after treatment start that blood was analyzed.

Time point indicated: peripheral blood 6 weeks after treatment start. The CDR3 loop spans 16 amino acids. CDR1 and CDR2 from the germline V gene are SGHAT and FQNNGV. V shed 5 bases and J 0 bases; nucleotides not matched to a gene: 9. The table came from immunoSEQ multiplex PCR; TCRdb's copy has only in-frame clones and leaves some out. The table lists roughly 45,000 clones, 80% to 90% of them singletons. The V and J genes are TRBV11-2 and TRBJ1-2; 7 nucleotides match TRBD1. The TCR was taken from a man aged 65-85 years with urothelial cancer. Sequenced here: PBMCs, sampled around atezolizumab (anti-PD-L1) treatment. The CDR3 spells CASSPLGDRANYGYTF. CDR3 nucleotide sequence: TGTGCCAGCAGCCCCCTAGGGGACAGAGCTAACTATGGCTACACCTTC.